One and the same sample provided the 8 T cell receptor beta chains below, sequenced in a study of blood T cell repertoires in COVID-19. Generated by immunoSEQ multiplex PCR, the TCRdb table keeps only in-frame clones and is missing some. This sample yields under 450,000 clones, of which about 89% are seen a single time; under 1.5% belongs to the top ten. Sequenced material: PBMCs or T cells enriched from blood (not recorded which). The origin of the receptors is a man aged 25 to 40 who had recovered from COVID-19.

The CDR3 nucleotides are TGTGCCTTCTCGAGCGGGAGGGATGAGCAGTTCTTC. Translating it yields CAFSSGRDEQFF. This sequence joins TRBV7-9 and TRBJ2-1, with 10 bases that match TRBD2. Germline trimming cut 11 bases from V and 8 bases from J; bases unmatched to any gene: 6. The CDR3 spans 12 residues. Per germline, CDR1 SEHNR and CDR2 FQNEAQ (reference sequence).

The chain is built from TRBV7-2 and TRBJ1-1; D is perhaps TRBD1 (6 bases). V gave up 5 bases and J gave up 5 bases, with 12 bases separating them. The germline V gene has CDR1 SGHTA and CDR2 FQGNSA. This CDR3 comprises 13 residues. The DNA for the CDR3 is TGTGCCAGCAGCACAAACAGGGCGACTGAAGCTTTCTTT. This gives the protein CASSTNRATEAFF.

V and J are TRBV4-1 and TRBJ2-5, with D possibly TRBD2 on 5 matching bases. The CDR3 totals 15 residues. Germline V lookup: CDR1 MGHRA, CDR2 YSYEKL. V shed 3 bases and J shed 1 base, with 12 bases lying between them. For the CDR3, the DNA is TGCGCCAGCAGCCAGGATGCAAGCGGCCAAGAGACCCAGTACTTC. Translated: CASSQDASGQETQYF.

The rearrangement joins TRBV19 to TRBJ1-2; D ambiguous. Trimming removed 5 bases at V and 2 bases at J, with 12 bases between. This CDR3 contains 14 residues. The V gene's germline CDR1 is LNHDA and CDR2 SQIVND (reference sequence). The CDR3 nucleotides are TGTGCCAGTAGTTCGGCAGGCGGGAACTATGGCTACACCTTC. Amino acids: CASSSAGGNYGYTF.

The chain joins TRBV7-8 to TRBJ2-3, with 11 bases fitting TRBD1. CDR1 and CDR2 (germline): SGHVS, FQNEAQ. This CDR3 comprises 15 residues. J gave up 4 bases and V 3 bases, and 3 bases lay outside the gene matches. As DNA, the CDR3 is TGTGCCAGCAGCTTTTGGGGACAGGGGGCAGATACGCAGTATTTT. Its protein product is CASSFWGQGADTQYF.

This clone was detected once. The rearrangement uses TRBV7-2 and TRBJ2-1; TRBD2 agrees at 9 bases. The CDR3 consists of 17 residues. Germline-derived CDR1 and CDR2 are SGHTA and FQGNSA. With 6 bases clipped from V and 0 bases from J, the junction kept 9 bases outside the gene matches. CDR3 sequence: CASRQAGGFSSYNEQFF. DNA of the CDR3: TGTGCCAGCAGGCAAGCGGGGGGCTTCAGCTCCTACAATGAGCAGTTCTTC.

This chain connects TRBV7-3 to TRBJ2-5; 8 bases agree with TRBD2. The J segment lost 2 bases and the V segment lost 5 bases, leaving 13 bases of the junction unmatched. The CDR3 consists of 17 residues. Germline V gene sequence: CDR1 SGHTA, CDR2 FQGTGA. DNA of the CDR3: TGTGCCAGCAGCCCCCGGGGTCGCGGGGGGCCTCAAGAGACCCAGTACTTC. Protein: CASSPRGRGGPQETQYF.

This clone showed up just a few times. The chain links TRBV10-3 to TRBJ1-1; D is possibly TRBD1 (6 bases). Trimming removed 6 bases from V and 7 bases from J, with 9 bases in between. The CDR3 sequence is 11 residues long. The germline V gene encodes CDR1 ENHRY and CDR2 SYGVKD. The CDR3 loop reads CAIREDSEAFF. The DNA for the CDR3 is TGTGCCATCAGGGAGGACAGTGAAGCTTTCTTT.